The subject of this entry is one T cell receptor (beta chain). The CDR3 spans 12 residues. Germline CDR1 GTSNPN, CDR2 SVGIG (reference sequence). V lost 0 bases to trimming and J lost 4 bases, with 4 bases between them. This specimen comes from a study of identical twins. Via MiXCR, TCRdb re-called the 5' RACE reads, giving one row per CDR3 protein. The table records 570,000 or so distinct CDR3 sequences, more than 9% of them present only once. The same sample was also studied in work on yellow fever vaccine responses in identical twins.

V and J are TRBV30 and TRBJ2-1; D gene uncertain. The sequencing sample was made of PBMCs. The receptor's source is a woman aged 18-29 years in good health. The CDR3 DNA reads TGTGCCTGGAGTGTACAGTACAATGAGCAGTTCTTC. Translated, it gives CAWSVQYNEQFF.